Listed below are T cell receptor beta chains from one sample, sequenced in a study of T-cell reconstitution after alpha-beta-depleted transplantation in children. TCRdb fed the PCR reads into MiXCR, producing one record per CDR3 protein. The sample records approximately 300,000 distinct CDR3 sequences, around a tenth being singletons. The sequenced sample was PBMCs, obtained before TCRalphabeta/CD19-depleted stem cell transplant. The receptors shown here come from a boy in the first two years of life with acute myeloid leukemia, due to receive a stem cell transplant. Each CDR3 is given with its conserved first and last residue.

J gene: TRBJ2-1; V gene: TRBV5-1; CDR3 protein: CASSKNTGTRGYNEQFF
J gene: TRBJ2-3; V gene: TRBV4-3; CDR3 protein: CASSPLGQGATDTQYF
J gene: TRBJ1-1; V gene: TRBV12-3/TRBV12-4; CDR3 protein: CASSLGGAEAFF
J gene: TRBJ2-1; V gene: TRBV12-3/TRBV12-4; CDR3 protein: CASSFGGVPYNEQFF
J gene: TRBJ2-5; V gene: TRBV2; CDR3 protein: CASSDHPRGQETQYF
J gene: TRBJ2-5; V gene: TRBV3-1; CDR3 protein: CASSTIVTTQYF
J gene: TRBJ1-1; V gene: TRBV7-8; CDR3 protein: CASSEYRSTEAFF
J gene: TRBJ1-1; V gene: TRBV28; CDR3 protein: CASRPPEPNTEAFF
J gene: TRBJ2-2; V gene: TRBV5-1; CDR3 protein: CATNRQGAFGELFF
J gene: TRBJ2-1; V gene: TRBV7-6; CDR3 protein: CASSLATGGGDEQFF
J gene: TRBJ2-5; V gene: TRBV5-5; CDR3 protein: CASSLPGQKETQYF
J gene: TRBJ2-6; V gene: TRBV9; CDR3 protein: CASSPSLYPDSGANVLTF
J gene: TRBJ2-2; V gene: TRBV28; CDR3 protein: CASSVPTTWNTGELFF
J gene: TRBJ1-1; V gene: TRBV29-1; CDR3 protein: CSARPGQVNTEAFF
J gene: TRBJ2-7; V gene: TRBV4-2; CDR3 protein: CASSLTTSYEQYF
J gene: TRBJ2-7; V gene: TRBV5-1; CDR3 protein: CASRTGGMVEQYF
J gene: TRBJ1-3; V gene: TRBV7-6; CDR3 protein: CASSLMPSGQVISGNTIYF
J gene: TRBJ2-7; V gene: TRBV12-3/TRBV12-4; CDR3 protein: CASSYVAGPTYEQYF
J gene: TRBJ2-7; V gene: TRBV2; CDR3 protein: CASLRDRDYEQYF
J gene: TRBJ2-6; V gene: TRBV30; CDR3 protein: CAWSAGVSGANVLTF
J gene: TRBJ2-3; V gene: TRBV5-1; CDR3 protein: CASSLLLEPAGDTQYF
J gene: TRBJ2-5; V gene: TRBV27; CDR3 protein: CASSSFTGNPQETQYF
J gene: TRBJ2-1; V gene: TRBV20-1; CDR3 protein: CSATRGASYNEQFF
J gene: TRBJ2-2; V gene: TRBV5-4; CDR3 protein: CASSKTGTVNTGELFF
J gene: TRBJ1-2; V gene: TRBV5-1; CDR3 protein: CASSLAFGSNYGYTF
J gene: TRBJ2-5; V gene: TRBV6-1; CDR3 protein: CASSEKGAQETQYF
J gene: TRBJ2-3; V gene: TRBV7-9; CDR3 protein: CASTFSDTQYF
J gene: TRBJ1-1; V gene: TRBV19; CDR3 protein: CASSIVTNTEAFF
J gene: TRBJ2-6; V gene: TRBV20-1; CDR3 protein: CSARAWGAGANVLTF
J gene: TRBJ1-5; V gene: TRBV20-1; CDR3 protein: CSARRGSSNQPQHF
J gene: TRBJ1-6; V gene: TRBV7-9; CDR3 protein: CASSLEANLNSPLHF
J gene: TRBJ1-2; V gene: TRBV20-1; CDR3 protein: CSGRKQGVVGYTF
J gene: TRBJ1-6; V gene: TRBV23-1; CDR3 protein: CASSQVRMDGDSPLHF
J gene: TRBJ2-7; V gene: TRBV28; CDR3 protein: CASSPRPGQGMYEQYF
J gene: TRBJ2-7; V gene: TRBV20-1; CDR3 protein: CSARGLAATSVYEQYF
J gene: TRBJ1-1; V gene: TRBV7-2; CDR3 protein: CASSLVGGAGNTEAFF
J gene: TRBJ2-7; V gene: TRBV20-1; CDR3 protein: CSARGYYEQYF
J gene: TRBJ2-7; V gene: TRBV5-5; CDR3 protein: CASSYLPARDRRDEQYF
J gene: TRBJ1-4; V gene: TRBV6-1; CDR3 protein: CASTERLINEKLFF
J gene: TRBJ2-7; V gene: TRBV7-9; CDR3 protein: CASSLVQELGLAARQYF
J gene: TRBJ2-1; V gene: TRBV29-1; CDR3 protein: CSVEGTVNEQFF
J gene: TRBJ2-7; V gene: TRBV28; CDR3 protein: CASSLTDSYEQYF
J gene: TRBJ2-2; V gene: TRBV28; CDR3 protein: CASTLSTVYTGELFF
J gene: TRBJ1-5; V gene: TRBV10-3; CDR3 protein: CAISAALNQPQHF
J gene: TRBJ2-2; V gene: TRBV7-9; CDR3 protein: CASSQGGTGGELFF
J gene: TRBJ2-7; V gene: TRBV27; CDR3 protein: CASSFWTLGEQYF
J gene: TRBJ1-5; V gene: TRBV20-1; CDR3 protein: CSARDTNLSSSNQPQHF
J gene: TRBJ2-2; V gene: TRBV25-1; CDR3 protein: CASSEYYWENTGELFF
J gene: TRBJ2-3; V gene: TRBV29-1; CDR3 protein: CSVEAGTSGRPFSLLTQYF
J gene: TRBJ2-7; V gene: TRBV11-2; CDR3 protein: CASSLDPHEQYF
J gene: TRBJ1-6; V gene: TRBV7-3; CDR3 protein: CASSLNGYSPLHF
J gene: TRBJ2-5; V gene: TRBV7-2; CDR3 protein: CASSLAGLRGSQETQYF
J gene: TRBJ2-7; V gene: TRBV6-5; CDR3 protein: CASSYSGTRGNEQYF
J gene: TRBJ1-2; V gene: TRBV4-3; CDR3 protein: CASSQDGNRGYTF
J gene: TRBJ2-7; V gene: TRBV6-5; CDR3 protein: CASAGGRDEQYF